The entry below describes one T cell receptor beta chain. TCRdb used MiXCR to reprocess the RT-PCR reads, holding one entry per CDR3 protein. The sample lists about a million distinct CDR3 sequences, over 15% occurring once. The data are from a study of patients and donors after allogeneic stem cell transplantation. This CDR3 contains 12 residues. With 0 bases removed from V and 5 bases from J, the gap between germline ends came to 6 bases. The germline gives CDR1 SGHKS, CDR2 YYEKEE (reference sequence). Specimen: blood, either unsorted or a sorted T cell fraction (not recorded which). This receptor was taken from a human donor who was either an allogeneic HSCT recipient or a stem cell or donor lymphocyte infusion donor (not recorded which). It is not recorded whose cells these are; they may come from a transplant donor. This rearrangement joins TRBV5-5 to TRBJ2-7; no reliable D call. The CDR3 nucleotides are TGTGCCAGCAGCTTGGGCTTCCACGAGCAGTACTTC. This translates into CASSLGFHEQYF.